The clone carrying this TCR beta chain was counted many times. What it binds is not known. The data originate from a study of early T cells in non-severe SARS-CoV-2 infection. Overall study: Bulk RNA from unsorted whole blood was sequenced; chains were unpaired.

Individual cDNA molecules each received unique molecular identifiers attached to them. In TCRdb, the 5' RACE reads were re-called with MiXCR into one record per CDR3 protein. The sample holds some 75,000 distinct CDR3 sequences, roughly an eighth seen once. Overall study findings and caveats: Matches to VDJdb favored anti-spike CD8 responses and missed private and CD4 specificities.

Source material: whole blood. The TCR comes from an adult who was a healthcare worker with PCR-confirmed SARS-CoV-2 infection or an uninfected control (not recorded which).

CDR3 bases: TGTGCCAGCAGCCGCTCGACAGGGTTACAAGAGACCCAGTACTTC. Translating gives CASSRSTGLQETQYF. The J gene is TRBJ2-5, the V gene TRBV3-1, with TRBD1 identical over 7 bases. The CDR3 extends over 15 amino acids. Germline values: CDR1 LGHDT, CDR2 YNNKEL (reference sequence). The V and J ends lost 4 bases and 2 bases, in that order; junction bases with no gene match: 7.